This record concerns one T cell receptor (beta chain) sequence. The same CDR3 can be traced to other DNA sequences in this sample. The protocol was immunoSEQ multiplex PCR, while the TCRdb copy is restricted to in-frame clones and leaves out a portion. In the table there are more than 2 million clones, about 95% of which are singletons. The naive CD8 population came from CD45RO-negative cells selected for CCR7, without terminally differentiated effector memory CD45RA+ cells. This entry belongs to a study of shared clonotypes between healthy human individuals. Per germline, CDR1 MNHNS and CDR2 SASEGT. V gave up 2 bases and J gave up 1 base, with 5 bases separating them. The CDR3 contains 13 residues.

V usage is TRBV6-1 and J usage is TRBJ1-1; D gene uncertain. The sample consisted of naive CD8+ T cells sorted from blood. This clonotype originated in a man in his late teens or twenties in good health. The CDR3 nucleotides are TGTGCCAGCAGTGAACTCAAGAACACTGAAGCTTTCTTT. Protein sequence: CASSELKNTEAFF.